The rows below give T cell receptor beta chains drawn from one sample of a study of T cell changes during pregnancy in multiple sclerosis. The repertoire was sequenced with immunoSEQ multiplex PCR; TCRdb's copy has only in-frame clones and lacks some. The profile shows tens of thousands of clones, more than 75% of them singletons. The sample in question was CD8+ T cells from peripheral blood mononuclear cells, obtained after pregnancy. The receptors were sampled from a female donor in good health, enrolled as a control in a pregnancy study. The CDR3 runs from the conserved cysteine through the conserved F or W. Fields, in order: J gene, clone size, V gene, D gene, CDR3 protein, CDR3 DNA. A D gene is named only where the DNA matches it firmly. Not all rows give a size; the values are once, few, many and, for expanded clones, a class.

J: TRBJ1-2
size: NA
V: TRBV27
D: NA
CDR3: CASSWGGDGNYGYTF
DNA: TGTGCCAGCAGTTGGGGGGGGGACGGAAACTATGGCTACACCTTC

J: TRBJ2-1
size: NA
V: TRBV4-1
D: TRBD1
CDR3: CASSPRQGNNEQFF
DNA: TGCGCCAGCAGCCCGAGACAGGGGAACAATGAGCAGTTCTTC

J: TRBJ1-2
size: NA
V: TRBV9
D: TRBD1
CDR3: CASSVVVTGGNGYTF
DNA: TGTGCCAGCAGCGTAGTCGTGACAGGGGGAAATGGCTACACCTTC

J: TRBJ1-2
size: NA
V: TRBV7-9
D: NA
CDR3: CANQDRVF
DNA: TGTGCCAATCAGGACAGAGTCTTC

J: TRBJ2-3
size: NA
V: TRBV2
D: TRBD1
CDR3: CASSGDREGSDTQYF
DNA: TGTGCCAGCAGTGGGGACAGGGAGGGATCAGATACGCAGTATTTT

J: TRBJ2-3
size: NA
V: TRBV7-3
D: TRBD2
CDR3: CASSLTSGGNTDTQYF
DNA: TGTGCCAGCAGCTTGACTAGCGGGGGGAACACAGATACGCAGTATTTT

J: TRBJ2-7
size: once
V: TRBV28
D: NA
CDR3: CASSSPLGSSSYEQYF
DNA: TGTGCCAGCAGTTCTCCTCTAGGCTCGAGCTCCTACGAGCAGTACTTC

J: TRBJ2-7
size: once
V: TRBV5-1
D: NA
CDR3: CASSLSGVEEQYF
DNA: TGCGCCAGCAGCTTGTCCGGGGTAGAGGAGCAGTACTTC

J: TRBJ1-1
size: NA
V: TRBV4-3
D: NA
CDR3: CASSQDPQNTEAFF
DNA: TGCGCCAGCAGCCAAGATCCCCAGAACACTGAAGCTTTCTTT

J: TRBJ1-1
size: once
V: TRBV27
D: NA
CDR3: CASSLGPNTEAFF
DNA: TGTGCCAGCAGTTTAGGCCCGAACACTGAAGCTTTCTTT

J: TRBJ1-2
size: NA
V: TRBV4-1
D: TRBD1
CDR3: CASSQAGGPNYGYTF
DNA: TGCGCCAGCAGCCAGGCAGGGGGCCCCAACTATGGCTACACCTTC

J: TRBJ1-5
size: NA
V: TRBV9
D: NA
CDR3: CASSAGGSNQPQHF
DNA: TGTGCCAGCAGCGCCGGGGGGAGCAATCAGCCCCAGCATTTT

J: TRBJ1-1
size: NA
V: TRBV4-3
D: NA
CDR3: CASSRDSLPVGGAFF
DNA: TGCGCCAGCAGCCGAGACAGTCTCCCTGTTGGTGGAGCTTTCTTT

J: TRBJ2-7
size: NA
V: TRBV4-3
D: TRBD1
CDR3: CASSRGQGYEQYF
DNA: TGCGCCAGCAGCCGAGGACAGGGCTACGAGCAGTACTTC

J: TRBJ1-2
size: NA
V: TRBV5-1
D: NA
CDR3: CASSSNRDGYTF
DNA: TGCGCCAGCAGCTCCAACAGGGACGGCTACACCTTC

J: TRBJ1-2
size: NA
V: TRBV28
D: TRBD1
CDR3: CASSLFHMGQSMGYTF
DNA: TGTGCCAGCAGTTTATTCCACATGGGACAGTCAATGGGCTACACCTTC

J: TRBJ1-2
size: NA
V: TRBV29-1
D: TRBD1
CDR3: CSVRTGDPSGYTF
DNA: TGCAGCGTGCGGACAGGGGATCCGTCTGGCTACACCTTC

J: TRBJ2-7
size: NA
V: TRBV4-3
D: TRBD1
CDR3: CASSQDQTGSYEQYF
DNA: TGCGCCAGCAGCCAAGACCAGACAGGGTCCTACGAGCAGTACTTC

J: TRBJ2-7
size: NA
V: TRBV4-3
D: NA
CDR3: CASSQDRDTYYEQYF
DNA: TGCGCCAGCAGCCAAGACCGGGACACTTACTACGAGCAGTACTTC

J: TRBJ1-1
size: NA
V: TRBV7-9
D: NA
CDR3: CASSLGVDTEAFF
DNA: TGTGCCAGCAGCTTAGGCGTGGACACTGAAGCTTTCTTT

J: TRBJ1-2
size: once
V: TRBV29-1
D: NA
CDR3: CSAYLENVALF
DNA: TGCAGCGCCTACCTCGAAAATGTAGCTCTTTTC

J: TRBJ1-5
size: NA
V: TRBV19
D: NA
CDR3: CASTRGAQPQHF
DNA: TGTGCCAGCACCAGGGGCGCTCAGCCCCAGCATTTT

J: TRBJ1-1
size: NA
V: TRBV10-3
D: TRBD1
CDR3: CAIRPGQGTEAFF
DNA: TGTGCCATCAGACCGGGACAGGGCACTGAAGCTTTCTTT

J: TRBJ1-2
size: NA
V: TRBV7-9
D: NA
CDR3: CASSFPGEPNYGYTF
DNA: TGTGCCAGCAGCTTCCCCGGGGAACCTAACTATGGCTACACCTTC

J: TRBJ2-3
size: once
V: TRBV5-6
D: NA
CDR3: CASSLVGSGGTDTQYF
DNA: TGTGCCAGCAGCTTGGTTGGGTCGGGGGGCACAGATACGCAGTATTTT

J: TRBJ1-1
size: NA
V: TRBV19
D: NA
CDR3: CASRTTSTGTEAFF
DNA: TGTGCCAGTAGAACAACGTCGACCGGGACTGAAGCTTTCTTT

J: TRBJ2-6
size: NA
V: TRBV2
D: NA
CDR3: CASSEWLASGANVLTF
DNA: TGTGCCAGCAGTGAATGGCTGGCCTCTGGGGCCAACGTCCTGACTTTC

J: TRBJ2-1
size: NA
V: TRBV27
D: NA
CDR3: CASSSMGPYNEQFF
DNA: TGTGCCAGCAGTTCGATGGGGCCCTACAATGAGCAGTTCTTC

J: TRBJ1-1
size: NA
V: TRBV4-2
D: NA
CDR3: CASSQGITGSEAFF
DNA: TGTGCCAGCAGCCAAGGGATAACAGGGTCTGAAGCTTTCTTT

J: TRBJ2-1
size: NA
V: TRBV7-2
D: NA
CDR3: CASSPRSNEQFF
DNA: TGTGCCAGCAGCCCCCGGAGCAATGAGCAGTTCTTC

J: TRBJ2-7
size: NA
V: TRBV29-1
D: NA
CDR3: CSVEELDIATGSYEQYF
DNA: TGCAGCGTTGAAGAATTGGACATCGCGACCGGGTCCTACGAGCAGTACTTC

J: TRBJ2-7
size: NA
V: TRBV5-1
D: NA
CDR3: CASSLGRTYEQYF
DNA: TGCGCCAGCAGCTTGGGCAGAACCTACGAGCAGTACTTC

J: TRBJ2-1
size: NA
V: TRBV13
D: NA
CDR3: CASSLAGTGYNEQFF
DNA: TGTGCCAGCAGCTTAGCCGGGACTGGTTACAATGAGCAGTTCTTC

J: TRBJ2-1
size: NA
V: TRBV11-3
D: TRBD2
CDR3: CASSPFGGAYNEQFF
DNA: TGTGCCAGCAGCCCCTTTGGGGGGGCCTACAATGAGCAGTTCTTC

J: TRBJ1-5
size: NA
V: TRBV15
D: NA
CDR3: CATSSGAPSNQPQHF
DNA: TGTGCCACCAGCAGCGGAGCCCCGAGCAATCAGCCCCAGCATTTT

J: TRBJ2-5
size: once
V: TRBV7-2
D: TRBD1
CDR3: CASSRDRGSETQYF
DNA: TGTGCCAGCAGCCGGGACAGGGGTTCGGAGACCCAGTACTTC

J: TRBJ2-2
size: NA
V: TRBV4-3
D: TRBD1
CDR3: CASRPGTGGTGELFF
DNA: TGCGCCAGCAGACCCGGGACAGGGGGCACCGGGGAGCTGTTTTTT

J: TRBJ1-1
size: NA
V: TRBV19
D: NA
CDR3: CASSIDRGVNTEAFF
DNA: TGTGCCAGTAGTATAGACAGGGGAGTGAACACTGAAGCTTTCTTT

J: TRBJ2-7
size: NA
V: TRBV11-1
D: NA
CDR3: CASSLGSYEQYF
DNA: TGTGCCAGCAGCTTGGGCTCCTACGAGCAGTACTTC

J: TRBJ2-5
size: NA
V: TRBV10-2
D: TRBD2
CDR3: CASWTGGTQETQYF
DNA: TGCGCCAGCTGGACCGGGGGGACGCAAGAGACCCAGTACTTC

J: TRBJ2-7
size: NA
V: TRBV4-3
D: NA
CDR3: CASSQDPLGGRDEQYF
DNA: TGCGCCAGCAGCCAAGATCCTTTAGGGGGGAGGGACGAGCAGTACTTC

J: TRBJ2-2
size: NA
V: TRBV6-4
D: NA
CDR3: CASSDSKGPFNTGELFF
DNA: TGTGCCAGCAGTGACTCGAAGGGGCCCTTTAACACCGGGGAGCTGTTTTTT